Listed here are 2 T cell receptor beta chains from one sample, sequenced in a study of cytomegalovirus exposure and HLA in healthy donors. A multiplex PCR was run with 60 Vbeta primers and 13 Jbeta primers. Profiled with immunoSEQ multiplex PCR; TCRdb holds only in-frame clones, not every one. This table has 150,000 to 200,000 clones, approximately 82% appearing once. Sequenced sample: PBMCs. These receptors were obtained from a male donor in good health and CMV-seronegative.

This chain joins TRBV4-3 and TRBJ1-3; D is unresolved. Trimming shortened V by 0 bases and J by 0 bases, and 3 bases separated the two germline ends. The CDR3 has 14 amino acids. Germline CDR1 reads LGHNA; CDR2 reads YSLEER. The CDR3: CASSQDSSGNTIYF. CDR3 DNA: TGCGCCAGCAGCCAAGACAGCTCTGGAAACACCATATATTTT.

The CDR3 region is CASSNLGTAEAFF. Written as DNA, the CDR3 is TGCGCCAGCAGCAACCTTGGGACAGCTGAAGCTTTCTTT. This chain uses TRBV5-1 with TRBJ1-1, with 7 bases fitting TRBD1. The CDR3 runs 13 residues. V gave up 4 bases and J gave up 6 bases; unmatched junction bases: 6. The germline CDR1 and CDR2 sequences are SGHRS and YFSETQ.